These T cell receptor beta chains were read from a single sample in a study of circulating CD8 cells and anti-PD-1 response in melanoma. In TCRdb, the reads were re-called with MiXCR into one record per CDR3 protein. The table records a few hundred distinct CDR3 sequences, about an eighth of them present only once. The sequencing used CD8+ T cells from PBMCs, collected at baseline or after one month of anti-PD-1 therapy (not recorded which). Receptor source: a human donor with melanoma. The CDR3 runs from the conserved cysteine through the conserved F or W. The D gene is left open where the match is weak. Only part of the rows carry a size: once, few, many, or a class if the clone is expanded.

DNA	CDR3	size	D	V	J
TGTGCCAGCAGTTTAACGGTCGCGGGAGGCTCCTACGAGCAGTACTTC	CASSLTVAGGSYEQYF	large	TRBD2	TRBV28	TRBJ2-7
TGTGCCAGCGGTTTGGACAGGGGGCGTACTGGAGCTTTCTTT	CASGLDRGRTGAFF	.	TRBD1	TRBV27	TRBJ1-1
TGCAGTGCCTCCGGGGGCAATGAGCAGTTCTTC	CSASGGNEQFF	large	.	TRBV20-1	TRBJ2-1
TGCGCCAGCAGCTTGCACAGGGACGGCGAGCAGTACTTC	CASSLHRDGEQYF	large	.	TRBV5-1	TRBJ2-7
TGTACCAGCAGTTTATCAGCGGGGGTCTCCTACGAGCAGTACTTC	CTSSLSAGVSYEQYF	.	TRBD2	TRBV7-2	TRBJ2-7
TGTGCCAGCAGTTCACAGGGGGTGTTTGGAAATCAGCCCCAGCATTTT	CASSSQGVFGNQPQHF	few	TRBD1	TRBV28	TRBJ1-5
TGTGCCAGCAGCCAACAACCCTACTACGAGCAGTACTTC	CASSQQPYYEQYF	large	.	TRBV3-1	TRBJ2-7
TGTGCCAGCAGACCCGGGACTAGCGGGAGAGGTGGAGAGACCCAGTACTTC	CASRPGTSGRGGETQYF	medium-sized	TRBD2	TRBV12-3/TRBV12-4	TRBJ2-5
TGTGCCAGCAGTTGGCCTTCACAGAGGGTCTACGAGCAGGACTTC	CASSWPSQRVYEQDF	.	.	TRBV28	TRBJ2-7
TGTGCCAGTAGCTCACCGAGCTCCTACGAGCAGTACTTC	CASSSPSSYEQYF	large	.	TRBV19	TRBJ2-7
TGTGCCAGCAGCTCCGGCTCGGGGGCCTACAATGAGCAGTTCTTC	CASSSGSGAYNEQFF	hyperexpanded	.	TRBV7-2	TRBJ2-1
TGTGCCAGCAGCTATCCGACTAGCGGGGTCTACGAGCAGTACTTC	CASSYPTSGVYEQYF	medium-sized	TRBD2	TRBV11-1	TRBJ2-7
TGCGGTGCTAGAGATTTGGGACTAGCTTCGGGCGAACAGTACTTC	CGARDLGLASGEQYF	.	TRBD2	TRBV20-1	TRBJ2-7
TGTGCCTGGAGTGGTCGGGGGCCCGGGGAGCTGTTTTTT	CAWSGRGPGELFF	medium-sized	.	TRBV30	TRBJ2-2
TGTGCCAGCTCAGCTTCCGGAACGGGGGCGTACACAGATACGCAGTATTTT	CASSASGTGAYTDTQYF	large	.	TRBV18	TRBJ2-3
TGTGCCAGCAGCCTTACCTATTACAGGGGGCGCGAAAGCATCACTGAAGCTTTCTTT	CASSLTYYRGRESITEAFF	medium-sized	TRBD1	TRBV16	TRBJ1-1
TGCAGCGTTGAAGATCGCGAGGTTTACAACTATGGCTACACCTTC	CSVEDREVYNYGYTF	medium-sized	.	TRBV29-1	TRBJ1-2
TGCAGCGTTGGAGCCGGGACTAGCGAGCTCTACAATGAGCAGTTCTTC	CSVGAGTSELYNEQFF	medium-sized	TRBD2	TRBV29-1	TRBJ2-1
TGTGCCAGCAGTTTAGGGGTGAACACCGGGGAGCTGTTTTTT	CASSLGVNTGELFF	large	.	TRBV28	TRBJ2-2
TGTGCCAGCACCAAACCGGGACAGGGGGTTTACGAGCAGTACTTC	CASTKPGQGVYEQYF	.	TRBD1	TRBV25-1	TRBJ2-7
TGCAGCGTTGGGGAGTCGATCTATGGCTACACCTTC	CSVGESIYGYTF	medium-sized	.	TRBV29-1	TRBJ1-2
TGTGCCAGCAGCTTAACGCCCGGGGGGGTGATGAATGAGCAGTTCTTC	CASSLTPGGVMNEQFF	medium-sized	TRBD2	TRBV7-3	TRBJ2-1
TGTGCCAGCTCACCAGTAATCGGGGGCCTCTCCTACAATGAGCAGTTCTTC	CASSPVIGGLSYNEQFF	medium-sized	.	TRBV18	TRBJ2-1
TGCAGTGCTGCCCCAGGGGGAACTGGAAACACCATATATTTT	CSAAPGGTGNTIYF	medium-sized	TRBD1	TRBV20-1	TRBJ1-3
TGTGCCAGCAGCCAGAGCGGGGGGGCCGGTAATGAGCAGTTCTTC	CASSQSGGAGNEQFF	large	TRBD2	TRBV5-5	TRBJ2-1
TGTGCCAGCAGTTTGTCGGGGGCCTCGGGGCTCTACGAGCAGTACTTC	CASSLSGASGLYEQYF	hyperexpanded	.	TRBV28	TRBJ2-7
TGTGCCAGCAGCTTGCCGGATAAGAAAATAGCCTACGTGCAGTACTTC	CASSLPDKKIAYVQYF	few	.	TRBV14	TRBJ2-7
TGTGCCAGTATAGGGGACAGCCGAAACATTCAGTACTTC	CASIGDSRNIQYF	large	TRBD1	TRBV19	TRBJ2-4
TGTGCCAGCTCACCACCATTGGACGCCGACAATGAGCAGTTCTTC	CASSPPLDADNEQFF	large	.	TRBV18	TRBJ2-1
TGTGCCAGCAGCTTTGCGGGGCCCCACAATGAGCAGTTCTTC	CASSFAGPHNEQFF	large	.	TRBV7-2	TRBJ2-1
TGTGCCAGTAGTATATACGACGGCTGGGCTGGGAATGAGCAGTTCTTC	CASSIYDGWAGNEQFF	large	.	TRBV19	TRBJ2-1
TGTGCCAGCAGCCCGGGCGGGGCGAACACTGAAGCTTCCTTT	CASSPGGANTEASF	few	.	TRBV28	TRBJ1-1
TGTGCCAGTAGTCGTTCCGACAGGGGGCATGAGACCCAGTACTTC	CASSRSDRGHETQYF	medium-sized	TRBD1	TRBV19	TRBJ2-5
TGTGCCAGTAGACAGCGGGTAGGCACTGAAGCCTTCTTT	CASRQRVGTEAFF	large	.	TRBV19	TRBJ1-1
TGCAGTGCTAGTGGTTGGCCTCAGGGCACAGATACGCAGTATTTT	CSASGWPQGTDTQYF	medium-sized	.	TRBV20-1	TRBJ2-3
TGTGCCAGCAGTTTGGGCAGGGGGCTCGACGAGCAGTACTTC	CASSLGRGLDEQYF	large	TRBD1	TRBV28	TRBJ2-7